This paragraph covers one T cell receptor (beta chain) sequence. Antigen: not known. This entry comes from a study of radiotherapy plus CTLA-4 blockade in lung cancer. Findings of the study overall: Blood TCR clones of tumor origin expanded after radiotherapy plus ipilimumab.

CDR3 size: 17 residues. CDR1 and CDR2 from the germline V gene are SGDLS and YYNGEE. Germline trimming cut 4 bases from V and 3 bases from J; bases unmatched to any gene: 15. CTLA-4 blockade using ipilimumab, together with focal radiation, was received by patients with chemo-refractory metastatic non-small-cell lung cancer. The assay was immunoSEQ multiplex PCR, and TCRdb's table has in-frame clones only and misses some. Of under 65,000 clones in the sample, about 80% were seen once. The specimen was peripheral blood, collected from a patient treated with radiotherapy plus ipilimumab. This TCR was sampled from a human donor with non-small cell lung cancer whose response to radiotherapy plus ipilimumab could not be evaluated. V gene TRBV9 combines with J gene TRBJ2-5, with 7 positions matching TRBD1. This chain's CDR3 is CASSPDPLGQGEETQYF. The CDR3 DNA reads TGTGCCAGCAGCCCAGATCCCCTCGGGCAGGGGGAAGAGACCCAGTACTTC. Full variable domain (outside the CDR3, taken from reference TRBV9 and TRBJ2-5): DSGVTQTPKHLITATGQRVTLRCSPRSGDLSVYWYQQSLDQGLQFLIQYYNGEERAKGNILERFSAQQFPDLHSELNLSSLELGDSALYFCASSPDPLGQGEETQYFGPGTRLLVL.